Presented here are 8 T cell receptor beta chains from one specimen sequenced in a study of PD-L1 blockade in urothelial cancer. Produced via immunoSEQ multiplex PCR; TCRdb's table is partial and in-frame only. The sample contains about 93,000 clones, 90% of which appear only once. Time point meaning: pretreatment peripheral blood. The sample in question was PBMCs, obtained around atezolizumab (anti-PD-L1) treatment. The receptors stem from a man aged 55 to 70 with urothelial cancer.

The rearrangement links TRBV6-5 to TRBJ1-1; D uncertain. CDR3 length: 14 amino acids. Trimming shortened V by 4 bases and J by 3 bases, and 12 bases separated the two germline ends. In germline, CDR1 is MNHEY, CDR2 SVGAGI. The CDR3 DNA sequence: TGTGCCAGCAGTTCATCCCCAGAAGACACTGAAGCTTTCTTT. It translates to CASSSSPEDTEAFF.

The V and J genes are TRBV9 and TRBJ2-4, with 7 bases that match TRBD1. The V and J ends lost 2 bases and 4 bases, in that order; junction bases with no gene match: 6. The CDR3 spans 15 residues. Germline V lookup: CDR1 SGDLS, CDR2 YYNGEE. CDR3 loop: CASSVSGTEKNIQYF. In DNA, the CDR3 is TGTGCCAGCAGCGTCTCCGGGACAGAGAAAAACATTCAGTACTTC.

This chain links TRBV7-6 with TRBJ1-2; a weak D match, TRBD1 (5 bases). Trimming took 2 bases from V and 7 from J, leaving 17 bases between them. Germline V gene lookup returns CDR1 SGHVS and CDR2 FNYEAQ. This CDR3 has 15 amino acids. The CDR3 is CASSLNGGDSLGYTF. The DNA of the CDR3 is TGTGCCAGCAGCTTAAATGGAGGGGATTCCCTTGGCTACACCTTC. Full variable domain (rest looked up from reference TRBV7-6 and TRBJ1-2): GAGVSQSPRYKVTKRGQDVALRCDPISGHVSLYWYRQALGQGPEFLTYFNYEAQQDKSGLPNDRFSAERPEGSISTLTIQRTEQRDSAMYRCASSLNGGDSLGYTFGSGTRLTVV.

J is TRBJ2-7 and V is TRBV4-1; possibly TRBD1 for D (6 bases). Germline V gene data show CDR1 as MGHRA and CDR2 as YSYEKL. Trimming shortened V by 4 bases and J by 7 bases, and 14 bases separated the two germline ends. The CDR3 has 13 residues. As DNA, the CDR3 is TGCGCCAGCAGCCCTACAGGGTTGGGAGAGCAGTACTTC. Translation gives CASSPTGLGEQYF.

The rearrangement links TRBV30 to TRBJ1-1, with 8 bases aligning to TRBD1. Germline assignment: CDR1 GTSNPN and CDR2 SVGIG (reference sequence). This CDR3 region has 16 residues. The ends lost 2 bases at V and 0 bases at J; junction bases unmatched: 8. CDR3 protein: CAWSSFKTGVNTEAFF. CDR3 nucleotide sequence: TGTGCCTGGAGTTCCTTCAAGACAGGGGTGAACACTGAAGCTTTCTTT.

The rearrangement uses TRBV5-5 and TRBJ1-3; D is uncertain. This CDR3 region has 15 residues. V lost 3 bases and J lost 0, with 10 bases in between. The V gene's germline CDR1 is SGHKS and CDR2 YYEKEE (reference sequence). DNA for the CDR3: TGTGCCAGCAGCTCCGATTGGAGCTCTGGAAACACCATATATTTT. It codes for CASSSDWSSGNTIYF.

CDR3 nucleotide sequence: TGTGCCAGCAGGTCTATACTAGCTATGGGCTACGAGCAGTACTTC. Protein product: CASRSILAMGYEQYF. The rearrangement joins TRBV27 to TRBJ2-7, with D possibly being TRBD2 (6 bases). Germline V gene sequence: CDR1 MNHEY, CDR2 SMNVEV (reference sequence). Trimming removed 6 bases at V and 3 bases at J, with 18 bases between. This CDR3 region has 15 residues.

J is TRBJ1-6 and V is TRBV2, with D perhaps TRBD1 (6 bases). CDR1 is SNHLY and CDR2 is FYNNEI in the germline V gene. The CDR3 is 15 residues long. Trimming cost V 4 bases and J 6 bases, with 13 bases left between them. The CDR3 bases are TGTGCCAGCAGTGTGATTACAGGGTCTAATTCACCCCTCCACTTT. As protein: CASSVITGSNSPLHF. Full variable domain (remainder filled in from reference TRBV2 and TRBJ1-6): EPEVTQTPSHQVTQMGQEVILRCVPISNHLYFYWYRQILGQKVEFLVSFYNNEISEKSEIFDDQFSVERPDGSNFTLKIRSTKLEDSAMYFCASSVITGSNSPLHFGNGTRLTVT.